Listed below are T cell receptor beta chains from one sample, sequenced in a study of spatial heterogeneity in lung cancer. Each CDR3 protein gets one entry after TCRdb re-called the 5' RACE reads with MiXCR. The sample contains some 11,000 distinct CDR3 sequences, around 5% of which appear only once. The sample here was lung tumor tissue, taken at surgery. The receptors were gathered from a male donor with early-stage non-small cell lung cancer. Each CDR3 is given with its conserved first and last residue. Fields, in order: J gene, D gene, V gene, clone size, CDR3 protein, CDR3 DNA. D genes are given only for firm matches. A row's size may be missing; if present it is once, few, many or a size class.

>TRBJ2-1|NA|TRBV5-1|many
CASSFPGSGDNEQFF
TGCGCCAGCAGCTTTCCCGGCAGTGGGGACAATGAGCAGTTCTTC
>TRBJ1-3|NA|TRBV20-1|many
CSASPRTLDTIYF
TGCAGTGCTAGTCCCAGGACGCTTGACACCATATATTTT
>TRBJ1-6|NA|TRBV20-1|medium-sized
CSARVDSPNSPLHF
TGCAGTGCAAGAGTAGACAGTCCAAATTCACCCCTCCACTTT
>TRBJ2-1|NA|TRBV18|many
CASSPKRSSSYNEQFF
TGTGCCAGCTCACCAAAGCGCAGCAGCTCCTACAATGAGCAGTTCTTC
>TRBJ1-6|NA|TRBV7-9|few
CASSLGGSPLHF
TGTGCCAGCAGCTTGGGAGGTTCACCCCTCCACTTT
>TRBJ1-3|NA|TRBV18|many
CASSRLGALSGNTIYF
TGTGCCAGCTCACGTTTAGGGGCGCTCTCTGGAAACACCATATATTTT
>TRBJ2-1|NA|TRBV7-9|medium-sized
CASEIAEYNEQFF
TGTGCCAGCGAGATAGCGGAGTACAATGAGCAGTTCTTC
>TRBJ1-1|NA|TRBV6-6|many
CASSKGTPLNTEAFF
TGTGCCAGCAGTAAGGGGACACCCTTGAACACTGAAGCTTTCTTT
>TRBJ2-3|NA|TRBV12-3/TRBV12-4|medium-sized
CADRASESTDTQYF
TGTGCCGACAGGGCTAGCGAGAGCACAGATACGCAGTATTTT
>TRBJ2-3|TRBD2|TRBV11-2|many
CASSLLAGSTDTQYF
TGTGCCAGCAGCCTACTAGCGGGGAGCACAGATACGCAGTATTTT
>TRBJ1-6|TRBD1|TRBV6-5|many
CASSQTGTATSPLHF
TGTGCCAGCAGTCAGACTGGGACAGCAACATCACCCCTCCACTTT
>TRBJ2-1|TRBD2|TRBV7-9|few
CASSLGPLAEWTSYNEQFF
TGTGCCAGCAGCTTAGGCCCACTAGCGGAATGGACCTCCTACAATGAGCAGTTCTTC
>TRBJ1-3|TRBD1|TRBV15|NA
CATSGDRGAGNTIYF
TGTGCCACCAGTGGAGACAGGGGAGCGGGAAACACCATATATTTT
>TRBJ2-3|NA|TRBV7-9|many
CASSLGLSTDTQYF
TGTGCCAGCAGCTTAGGCCTTAGCACAGATACGCAGTATTTT
>TRBJ1-5|TRBD1|TRBV5-1|NA
CASSLGTGTGPDQPQHF
TGCGCCAGCAGCTTGGGGACCGGGACAGGACCAGATCAGCCCCAGCATTTT
>TRBJ2-7|NA|TRBV2|many
CASSGKGFTYEQYF
TGTGCCTCTTCGGGGAAGGGATTTACCTACGAGCAGTACTTC
>TRBJ1-1|NA|TRBV6-5|many
CASNEGTHGTEAFF
TGTGCCAGCAACGAAGGGACCCATGGCACTGAAGCTTTCTTT